The 27 T cell receptor beta chains presented below share a single source sample, sequenced in a study of human T cells and chemical hapten exposure. In TCRdb, the RACE reads were re-called with MiXCR into one record per CDR3 protein. The repertoire holds approximately 25,000 distinct CDR3 sequences, with 8% to 9.5% as singletons. The sample's time point: patch test 2, 6 weeks after DPC sensitization. Treatment of the sample: therapeutic diphenylcyclopropenone sensitization with weekly scalp DPC. This specimen was whole blood, taken in connection with sensitization to the hapten diphenylcyclopropenone (DPC). The receptors here all came from a man younger than 40 with alopecia areata. Some clones in this sample may be carry-over from other donors' samples.

This rearrangement joins TRBV20-1 to TRBJ2-3; 10 nucleotides agree with TRBD1. There are 14 residues in the CDR3. After removal of 6 bases from V and 2 bases from J, the junction contained 5 bases not matched to a gene. Germline CDR1 is DFQATT and CDR2 is SNEGSKA (reference sequence). The CDR3 spells CSAPGQGITDTQYF. The CDR3 bases are TGCAGTGCCCCGGGACAGGGGATCACAGATACGCAGTATTTT.

The V call is TRBV11-2, the J call TRBJ2-7, with TRBD2 matching over 9 bases. CDR3 length: 15 residues. Germline CDR1 and CDR2: SGHAT and FQNNGV. V lost 4 bases, J lost 0 bases, and 4 bases stayed unmatched. The CDR3 spells CASSSAGGLSYEQYF. The CDR3 nucleotides read TGTGCCAGCAGCTCAGCGGGAGGCCTCTCCTACGAGCAGTACTTC.

This clonotype was seen many times. The chain recombines TRBV27 with TRBJ1-4, with 7 nucleotides matching TRBD1. Looked up from germline, CDR1 is MNHEY and CDR2 is SMNVEV (reference sequence). Losses at the gene ends were 1 base for V and 8 bases for J; bases not matched to a gene: 16. There are 18 residues in the CDR3. In DNA, the CDR3 is TGTGCCAGCAGTTTATTCGCGAGGGCGGCAGGGGGGAGAGAAAAACTGTTTTTT. This gives the protein CASSLFARAAGGREKLFF.

The chain employs TRBV2 and TRBJ2-3; D may be TRBD1 (5 bases). Per the germline V gene, CDR1 is SNHLY and CDR2 is FYNNEI. This CDR3 comprises 13 residues. The V end lost 2 bases, the J end lost 4 bases, and 7 bases lay between the germline ends. The CDR3 spells CASSERGADTQYF. As DNA, the CDR3 is TGTGCCAGCAGTGAAAGGGGCGCAGATACGCAGTATTTT.

This clonotype came up many times. CDR3 amino acids: CASSPPTDTQYF. The CDR3 DNA is TGTGCCAGCTCACCTCCCACAGATACGCAGTATTTT. J is TRBJ2-3 and V is TRBV18; D not certain. Germline lookup yields CDR1 KGHSH and CDR2 LQKENI. Trimming removed 3 bases at V and 2 bases at J, with 3 bases between. This CDR3 is built from 12 residues. Full variable domain (remainder filled in from reference TRBV18 and TRBJ2-3): NAGVMQNPRHLVRRRGQEARLRCSPMKGHSHVYWYRQLPEEGLKFMVYLQKENIIDESGMPKERFSAEFPKEGPSILRIQQVVRGDSAAYFCASSPPTDTQYFGPGTRLTVL.

This clonotype has more than one count but fewer than ten. The chain joins TRBV6-2 or TRBV6-3 to TRBJ1-5, with TRBD1 matching over 9 bases. Germline assignment: CDR1 MNHEY and CDR2 SVGEGT. The CDR3 contains 15 residues. Trimming removed 2 bases from V and 6 bases from J; junction bases left unmatched: 5. The CDR3 bases are TGTGCCAGCAGTTACCCAAGACAGGGGGGTCAGCCCCAGCATTTT. Translation: CASSYPRQGGQPQHF.

This clonotype was recorded many times. This rearrangement joins TRBV6-1 to TRBJ2-7; 8 nucleotides match TRBD1. V dropped 7 bases and J dropped 1; count of bases not matched to a gene: 6. The CDR3 extends over 14 amino acids. Germline CDR1 MNHNS, CDR2 SASEGT. The CDR3 region has the DNA TGTGCCAGCACTGGGACAGGTTCTTCCTACGAGCAGTACTTC. Its translation: CASTGTGSSYEQYF.

This clonotype has ten or more counts. The rearrangement links TRBV6-6 to TRBJ2-7, with D tentatively TRBD2 (6 bases). CDR3 length equals 15 residues. V lost 4 bases to trimming and J lost 0 bases, with 13 bases between them. The germline V gene has CDR1 MNHNY and CDR2 SVGAGI (reference sequence). The CDR3 DNA is TGTGCCAGCAGTTTGAAGGGAGGATCCTCCTACGAGCAGTACTTC. This sequence encodes CASSLKGGSSYEQYF.

This chain connects TRBV9 to TRBJ2-2; no definite D call. Trimming removed 2 bases at V and 11 bases at J, with 10 bases between. Germline V lookup: CDR1 SGDLS, CDR2 YYNGEE. The CDR3 spans 12 residues. CDR3 in amino acids: CASSVVFGELFF. CDR3 bases: TGTGCCAGCAGCGTGGTCTTCGGAGAGCTGTTTTTT.

This clonotype was seen ten or more times. V is TRBV5-1 and J is TRBJ2-2; D unclear. The CDR3 is 16 amino acids. V was cut by 4 bases and J by 0 bases, with 13 bases left in between. Germline lookup yields CDR1 SGHRS and CDR2 YFSETQ. The CDR3 spells CASSPALGTNTGELFF. The DNA for the CDR3 is TGCGCCAGCAGCCCTGCTCTAGGAACGAACACCGGGGAGCTGTTTTTT.

This clonotype was seen repeatedly, ten times or more. The chain uses TRBV7-8 and TRBJ2-1; 10 nucleotides align to TRBD2. CDR1 is SGHVS, CDR2 FQNEAQ, per germline. J was trimmed by 5 bases and V by 5 bases; bases with no gene match: 3. CDR3 length: 14 residues. The CDR3 sequence is CASSKGLANNEQFF. The CDR3, as DNA: TGTGCCAGCAGCAAGGGACTAGCGAACAATGAGCAGTTCTTC.

The table lists this clonotype with many counts. This chain uses TRBV9 with TRBJ1-6, with 10 bases aligning to TRBD1. The CDR3 has 12 amino acids. The junction had 1 base not matched to a gene; V was cut back by 8 bases and J by 8 bases. Germline assignment: CDR1 SGDLS and CDR2 YYNGEE. CDR3 amino acids: CASGTGDSPLHF. For the CDR3, the DNA is TGTGCCAGTGGGACAGGGGATTCACCCCTCCACTTT.

This clonotype was picked up many times. The chain has TRBV7-9 and TRBJ2-6; a weak D match, TRBD1 (5 bases). CDR1 SEHNR and CDR2 FQNEAQ come from the germline V gene (reference sequence). Trimming removed 4 bases at V and 4 bases at J, with 8 bases between. CDR3 length: 14 residues. This chain's CDR3 is CASSSRQGANVLTF. The CDR3 DNA follows: TGTGCCAGCAGCTCCCGACAGGGGGCCAACGTCCTGACTTTC. The variable domain in full, completed from reference TRBV7-9 and TRBJ2-6, reads DTGVSQNPRHKITKRGQNVTFRCDPISEHNRLYWYRQTLGQGPEFLTYFQNEAQLEKSRLLSDRFSAERPKGSFSTLEIQRTEQGDSAMYLCASSSRQGANVLTFGAGSRLTVL.

This clonotype was seen repeatedly, ten times or more. The chain employs TRBV19 and TRBJ2-3; D might be TRBD1 or TRBD2, each matching 5 bases. This CDR3 comprises 16 residues. CDR1 LNHDA and CDR2 SQIVND come from the germline V gene (reference sequence). V was pared by 5 bases and J by 3 bases, with 18 bases between. CDR3 in DNA: TGTGCCAGTAGTGCGGCCCGGGGCTTGGGGACAGATACGCAGTATTTT. Translating gives CASSAARGLGTDTQYF. Complete variable domain (other parts from reference TRBV19 and TRBJ2-3): DGGITQSPKYLFRKEGQNVTLSCEQNLNHDAMYWYRQDPGQGLRLIYYSQIVNDFQKGDIAEGYSVSREKKESFPLTVTSAQKNPTAFYLCASSAARGLGTDTQYFGPGTRLTVL.

This clonotype has ten or more counts. The chain uses TRBV11-3 and TRBJ2-5, with D possibly being TRBD1 or TRBD2 (6 bases each). Germline CDR1 reads SGHNT; CDR2 reads YENEEA. V lost 8 bases to trimming and J lost 3 bases, with 16 bases between them. The CDR3 runs to 14 residues. In nucleotides, the CDR3 is TGTGCCAGCGCTGGGGGGCGTACTAAAGAGACCCAGTACTTC. This codes for CASAGGRTKETQYF.

At least ten counts were recorded for this clonotype. V usage is TRBV4-3 and J usage is TRBJ2-3; possibly TRBD1 or TRBD2 for D (5 bases each). Germline loops: CDR1 LGHNA, CDR2 YSLEER. The V end was cut by 1 base, the J end by 4 bases, with 18 bases between. CDR3 length equals 17 residues. CDR3 DNA sequence: TGCGCCAGCAGCCAAGGGGACGGAGGATTCCCGCCAGATACGCAGTATTTT. Amino acids: CASSQGDGGFPPDTQYF.

The rearrangement links TRBV18 to TRBJ1-5, with 7 nucleotides matching TRBD1. The CDR3 is 15 amino acids. The V and J ends lost 4 bases and 0 bases, in that order; junction bases with no gene match: 3. Germline V gene sequence: CDR1 KGHSH, CDR2 LQKENI. CDR3 coding DNA: TGTGCCAGCTCACAAGGGACAGATAGCAATCAGCCCCAGCATTTT. It translates to CASSQGTDSNQPQHF.

In its sample, this clonotype was seen a few times. V usage is TRBV18 and J usage is TRBJ1-4; perhaps TRBD1 as D (5 bases). Deletions cut 4 bases from V and 6 bases from J, with 30 bases between. CDR1 is KGHSH and CDR2 is LQKENI in the germline V gene. The CDR3 runs to 20 residues. This chain's CDR3 is CASSRRRLGTALGLDEKLFF. CDR3 in DNA: TGTGCCAGCTCACGCAGAAGACTGGGGACGGCTCTGGGACTAGATGAAAAACTGTTTTTT.

The chain employs TRBV27 and TRBJ1-4; 7 nucleotides match TRBD1. The CDR3 is 16 residues long. Per the germline V gene, CDR1 is MNHEY and CDR2 is SMNVEV (reference sequence). V dropped 5 bases and J dropped 3; count of bases not matched to a gene: 9. CDR3: CASSLRQGAANEKLFF. The CDR3 DNA follows: TGTGCCAGCAGTCTTAGACAGGGAGCGGCTAATGAAAAACTGTTTTTT.

This clonotype showed up many times. The rearrangement uses TRBV20-1 and TRBJ2-3; 8 nucleotides match TRBD1. The CDR3 has 17 residues. V gave up 6 bases and J gave up 0 bases; unmatched junction bases: 14. Germline V gives CDR1 DFQATT, CDR2 SNEGSKA (reference sequence). CDR3 DNA: TGCAGTGCGATCCAGGACAGGGTGAGACTTAGCACAGATACGCAGTATTTT. It yields the protein CSAIQDRVRLSTDTQYF.

This clonotype was recorded at least ten times. The chain employs TRBV6-2 or TRBV6-3 and TRBJ1-2; TRBD1 agrees at 11 bases. The CDR3 is 16 residues long. The V segment lost 6 bases and the J segment 4 bases; nucleotides outside the gene matches: 10. Per germline, CDR1 MNHEY and CDR2 SVGEGT. The CDR3 region has the DNA TGTGCCAGCAGGACGGACAGGGGGCCGAGGACCTATGGCTACACCTTC. The encoded protein is CASRTDRGPRTYGYTF.

By proportion, this clonotype is medium-sized. V is TRBV28 and J is TRBJ2-1; 12 bases fit TRBD2. With V trimmed by 3 bases and J by 10 bases, 1 base remained unmatched. CDR1 is MDHEN, CDR2 SYDVKM, per germline. The CDR3 contains 13 residues. The CDR3 region is CASSLGTSGEQFF. Here the CDR3 DNA reads TGTGCCAGCAGTTTGGGGACTAGCGGGGAGCAGTTCTTC.

The chain uses TRBV7-2 and TRBJ2-3; the match to TRBD1 covers 8 bases. CDR1 is SGHTA, CDR2 FQGNSA, per germline. V was clipped by 4 bases and J by 5 bases; unmatched bases: 8. CDR3 length: 15 amino acids. CDR3: CASSSGQVLRDTQYF. CDR3 DNA sequence: TGTGCCAGCAGCTCGGGACAGGTCCTGAGAGATACGCAGTATTTT.

This clonotype was counted many times. The CDR3, as DNA: TGTGCCAGCTCCCTAGGACAGATTGCAACTAATGAAAAACTGTTTTTT. Its translation is CASSLGQIATNEKLFF. V and J are TRBV18 and TRBJ1-4, with D possibly TRBD1 on 6 matching bases. CDR3 length: 16 amino acids. Germline-derived CDR1 and CDR2 are KGHSH and LQKENI. V was cut by 6 bases and J by 0 bases, with 14 bases left in between. The full variable domain, rest sourced from reference TRBV18 and TRBJ1-4, is NAGVMQNPRHLVRRRGQEARLRCSPMKGHSHVYWYRQLPEEGLKFMVYLQKENIIDESGMPKERFSAEFPKEGPSILRIQQVVRGDSAAYFCASSLGQIATNEKLFFGSGTQLSVL.

The V call is TRBV20-1, the J call TRBJ2-7; TRBD2 agrees at 7 bases. The germline CDR1 and CDR2 sequences are DFQATT and SNEGSKA (reference sequence). V trimming: 3 bases; J trimming: 0 bases; junction bases outside the gene matches: 5. The CDR3 loop spans 14 amino acids. CDR3 coding DNA: TGCAGTGCTAGCTCGGCGGGAGACTCCTACGAGCAGTACTTC. Protein: CSASSAGDSYEQYF.

The chain links TRBV9 to TRBJ2-3; unclear D gene. The CDR3 length is 12 residues. Germline values: CDR1 SGDLS, CDR2 YYNGEE. V was pared by 0 bases and J by 5 bases, with 4 bases between. The CDR3 DNA reads TGTGCCAGCAGCGTAGGGCAAGATACGCAGTATTTT. As protein: CASSVGQDTQYF.

This clonotype was seen more than once but under ten times. Here the CDR3 reads CASSGPSQGVTEAFF. CDR3 nucleotide sequence: TGTGCCAGCAGCGGGCCAAGCCAGGGGGTTACTGAAGCTTTCTTT. The chain links TRBV7-9 to TRBJ1-1, with 7 nucleotides matching TRBD1. This CDR3 is built from 15 residues. V gave up 5 bases and J gave up 5 bases; unmatched junction bases: 11. Germline CDR1 reads SEHNR; CDR2 reads FQNEAQ (reference sequence).